These 32 T cell receptor beta chains were all obtained from the same sample, sequenced in a study of cytomegalovirus exposure and HLA in healthy donors. Vbeta (60) and Jbeta (13) primers were used in the PCR. Some clones are missing from TCRdb's copy, which holds only in-frame ones; the method was immunoSEQ multiplex PCR. The sample has about 97,000 clones, about 81% seen once. The source material was PBMCs. The source of these receptors is a middle-aged man in good health and CMV-seropositive.

The J gene is TRBJ1-2, the V gene TRBV30, with a tentative D call TRBD1 (5 bases). The CDR3 loop spans 15 amino acids. Germline V gene sequence: CDR1 GTSNPN, CDR2 SVGIG (reference sequence). The V end lost 8 bases, the J end lost 5 bases, and 24 bases lay between the germline ends. CDR3 region: CAGRGGDPARYGYTF. The CDR3 DNA reads as TGTGCCGGCCGGGGGGGAGATCCGGCGAGGTATGGCTACACCTTC. Using reference TRBV30 and TRBJ1-2 for the parts outside the CDR3, the full variable domain is SQTIHQWPATLVQPVGSPLSLECTVEGTSNPNLYWYRQAAGRGLQLLFYSVGIGQISSEVPQNLSASRPQDRQFILSSKKLLLSDSGFYLCAGRGGDPARYGYTFGSGTRLTVV.

This rearrangement joins TRBV29-1 to TRBJ1-5; 11 bases are shared with TRBD1. The CDR3 contains 14 residues. The ends lost 5 bases at V and 4 bases at J; junction bases unmatched: 4. Germline loops: CDR1 SQVTM, CDR2 ANQGSEA. The CDR3 region is CSVRDRGTNQPQHF. In DNA form, the CDR3 reads TGCAGCGTTCGGGACAGGGGGACGAATCAGCCCCAGCATTTT. Supplemented by reference TRBV29-1 and TRBJ1-5, the full variable domain reads SAVISQKPSRDICQRGTSLTIQCQVDSQVTMMFWYRQQPGQSLTLIATANQGSEATYESGFVIDKFPISRPNLTFSTLTVSNMSPEDSSIYLCSVRDRGTNQPQHFGDGTRLSIL.

The chain has TRBV11-2 and TRBJ1-1; possible D gene TRBD1, 6 bases. In germline, CDR1 is SGHAT, CDR2 FQNNGV. V was cut by 6 bases and J by 2 bases, with 13 bases left in between. CDR3 length: 14 residues. CDR3 amino acids: CASRLGQLNTEAFF. The CDR3 DNA reads TGTGCCAGCAGGCTAGGACAGTTAAACACTGAAGCTTTCTTT.

CDR3 coding DNA: TGTGCCAGCAGCGCGAGGGACAGGGGCTATGGCTACACCTTC. Translating it yields CASSARDRGYGYTF. The rearrangement uses TRBV9 and TRBJ1-2; 10 bases fit TRBD1. This CDR3 is built from 14 residues. V lost 3 bases to trimming and J lost 4 bases; unmatched junction nucleotides: 3. CDR1 and CDR2 from the germline V gene are SGDLS and YYNGEE.

This rearrangement joins TRBV6-5 to TRBJ1-1; 8 nucleotides match TRBD1. V was clipped by 6 bases and J by 4 bases; unmatched bases: 4. Germline loops: CDR1 MNHEY, CDR2 SVGAGI. The CDR3 loop spans 13 amino acids. CDR3 region: CASRRQGTTEAFF. DNA of the CDR3: TGTGCCAGCAGGAGACAGGGGACCACTGAAGCTTTCTTT.

This chain connects TRBV10-2 to TRBJ2-7; the D gene is possibly TRBD1 (6 bases). CDR1 is WSHSY and CDR2 is SAAADI in the germline V gene. Trimming shortened V by 9 bases and J by 3 bases, and 9 bases separated the two germline ends. The CDR3 spans 11 residues. The CDR3 DNA follows: TGCGCCAGTACGGACAGCTACGAGCAGTACTTC. This codes for CASTDSYEQYF.

V gene TRBV7-2 combines with J gene TRBJ1-5; D unresolved. Germline V lookup: CDR1 SGHTA, CDR2 FQGNSA. This CDR3 comprises 14 residues. Trimming removed 3 bases at V and 5 bases at J, with 11 bases between. CDR3 DNA sequence: TGTGCCAGCAGCTTGCAACTGGGCTATCAGCCCCAGCATTTT. Its translation is CASSLQLGYQPQHF.

This clone was observed once. The CDR3 coding sequence is TGTGCCAGCAGCGGGTCGACAGGGTACGAGCAGTACTTC. It encodes CASSGSTGYEQYF. The rearrangement uses TRBV4-2 and TRBJ2-7; the match to TRBD1 covers 7 bases. This CDR3 spans 13 amino acids. Germline V gene data show CDR1 as LGHNA and CDR2 as YNFKEQ. The V gene end was trimmed by 5 bases and the J gene end by 4 bases; junction bases not matched to a gene: 5.

This chain links TRBV2 with TRBJ1-5, with TRBD1 as a possible D gene (5 bases). This CDR3 contains 14 residues. Germline CDR1 is SNHLY and CDR2 is FYNNEI. Trimming took 2 bases from V and 5 from J, leaving 10 bases between them. CDR3 coding DNA: TGTGCCAGCAGTGAACAGGGTGCGGATCAGCCCCAGCATTTT. This encodes CASSEQGADQPQHF.

This clone was recorded only once. The CDR3 bases are TGTGCCAGTAGTATAGAAGGAGAATATAATTCACCCCTCCACTTT. Translation gives CASSIEGEYNSPLHF. The chain recombines TRBV19 with TRBJ1-6; D unresolved. V lost 0 bases and J lost 4, with 7 bases in between. The length of the CDR3 is 15 residues. Looked up from germline, CDR1 is LNHDA and CDR2 is SQIVND (reference sequence).

The CDR3 loop is CASRRMAYEQYF. The CDR3 DNA is TGTGCCAGCCGGAGGATGGCCTACGAGCAGTACTTC. This rearrangement joins TRBV6-1 to TRBJ2-7, with D maybe TRBD2 (5 bases). Germline V CDR1 and CDR2: MNHNS, SASEGT. Trimming shortened V by 8 bases and J by 2 bases, and 10 bases separated the two germline ends. This CDR3 has 12 amino acids.

The chain joins TRBV18 to TRBJ1-6; D is undetermined. V lost 2 bases and J lost 7, with 12 bases in between. This CDR3 has 15 amino acids. Germline loops: CDR1 KGHSH, CDR2 LQKENI. Here the CDR3 DNA reads TGTGCCAGCTCACCAGAAGCAGGAAGAAATTCACCCCTCCACTTT. Its protein product is CASSPEAGRNSPLHF.

The V gene is TRBV6-5, the J gene TRBJ1-3, with TRBD1 identical over 12 bases. The ends lost 0 bases at V and 4 bases at J; junction bases unmatched: 1. Germline CDR1 reads MNHEY; CDR2 reads SVGAGI. The CDR3 length is 16 residues. This chain's CDR3 is CASSYSGQGAGNTIYF. The CDR3 DNA is TGTGCCAGCAGTTACTCGGGACAGGGGGCCGGAAACACCATATATTTT.

The V gene is TRBV2, the J gene TRBJ2-1, with 14 bases that match TRBD2. Germline CDR1 is SNHLY and CDR2 is FYNNEI. The CDR3 length is 16 residues. Germline trimming cut 7 bases from V and 7 bases from J; bases unmatched to any gene: 9. CDR3 in DNA: TGTGCCAGCAAAGCCGGGACTAGCGGGAGAGGGAATGAGCAGTTCTTC. Translated, it gives CASKAGTSGRGNEQFF.

Only one count was recorded for this clone. This chain connects TRBV27 to TRBJ2-3, with TRBD2 matching 10 bases. J gave up 4 bases and V 5 bases, and 6 bases lay outside the gene matches. The CDR3 runs 15 residues. The germline V gene has CDR1 MNHEY and CDR2 SMNVEV (reference sequence). This chain's CDR3 is CASSQRGGGADTQYF. For the CDR3, the DNA is TGTGCCAGCAGTCAGCGGGGGGGCGGGGCAGATACGCAGTATTTT.

V usage is TRBV5-4 and J usage is TRBJ2-3; TRBD1 matches 8 bases. V dropped 4 bases and J dropped 4; count of bases not matched to a gene: 5. This CDR3 has 14 amino acids. Per the germline V gene, CDR1 is SGHNT and CDR2 is YYREEE (reference sequence). CDR3 sequence: CASSQRQGPDTQYF. The DNA of the CDR3 is TGTGCCAGCAGCCAGAGACAGGGGCCAGATACGCAGTATTTT.

This sequence joins TRBV2 and TRBJ1-6; unclear D gene. Germline CDR1 reads SNHLY; CDR2 reads FYNNEI. Trimming stripped 8 bases from V and 4 bases from J, with 9 bases between. The CDR3 consists of 13 residues. CDR3 sequence: CASLATYNSPLHF. CDR3 sequence (DNA): TGTGCCAGCTTGGCGACTTATAATTCACCCCTCCACTTT.

This clone has a handful of counts. The rearrangement uses TRBV2 and TRBJ2-5; D perhaps matches TRBD1 (5 bases). The CDR3 is 11 amino acids. The germline V and J ends were trimmed by 10 bases and 5 bases, with 11 bases remaining between them. CDR1 and CDR2 (germline): SNHLY, FYNNEI. CDR3 sequence: CATQGYETQYF. In DNA form, the CDR3 reads TGTGCCACCCAGGGATACGAGACCCAGTACTTC.

This clone has more than one count but fewer than ten. CDR3 in DNA: TGTGCCAGTGCAGACCCCGGACTAGTACCTGGGCAAGAGACCCAGTACTTC. Protein sequence: CASADPGLVPGQETQYF. This rearrangement joins TRBV10-3 to TRBJ2-5, with 7 bases matching TRBD2. The CDR3 runs to 17 residues. J lost 2 bases, V lost 10 bases, and 19 bases had no gene match. Germline CDR1 is ENHRY and CDR2 is SYGVKD.

V is TRBV2 and J is TRBJ2-3; tentative D call: TRBD1 (5 bases). Between the trimmed V and J ends, which lost 5 bases and 6 bases, there was a span of 18 bases. CDR1 and CDR2 from the germline V gene are SNHLY and FYNNEI. This CDR3 contains 15 residues. The CDR3 coding sequence is TGTGCCAGCAGTCCCCGGGTGGGGCCTGGGGATACGCAGTATTTT. It is translated as CASSPRVGPGDTQYF.

The chain has TRBV28 and TRBJ2-5; 7 nucleotides match TRBD1. This CDR3 contains 16 residues. The V gene's germline CDR1 is MDHEN and CDR2 SYDVKM. J gave up 5 bases and V 5 bases, and 14 bases lay outside the gene matches. CDR3 nucleotides: TGTGCCAGCAGTGCCCCTCGACAGGGTTGGGGCGAGACCCAGTACTTC. It translates to CASSAPRQGWGETQYF. Complete variable domain (other parts from reference TRBV28 and TRBJ2-5): DVKVTQSSRYLVKRTGEKVFLECVQDMDHENMFWYRQDPGLGLRLIYFSYDVKMKEKGDIPEGYSVSREKKERFSLILESASTNQTSMYLCASSAPRQGWGETQYFGPGTRLLVL.

The rearrangement joins TRBV7-8 to TRBJ2-1; 8 nucleotides match TRBD2. This CDR3 spans 13 amino acids. Trimming took 4 bases from V and 8 from J; bases not matched to a gene: 4. Per the germline V gene, CDR1 is SGHVS and CDR2 is FQNEAQ. CDR3 bases: TGTGCCAGCAGCTATAGCGGGAAGGATGAGCAGTTCTTC. Its translation is CASSYSGKDEQFF.

This chain connects TRBV19 to TRBJ1-1, with D perhaps matching TRBD1 (6 bases). From germline, CDR1 is LNHDA and CDR2 SQIVND (reference sequence). The CDR3 totals 14 residues. The V end lost 4 bases, the J end lost 1 base, and 10 bases lay between the germline ends. The CDR3 DNA reads TGTGCCAGTAGTACCCTACAGGGGAACACTGAAGCTTTCTTT. This codes for CASSTLQGNTEAFF.

The chain links TRBV6-4 to TRBJ1-1, with 7 bases aligning to TRBD1. The CDR3 loop spans 13 amino acids. Germline V CDR1 and CDR2: MRHNA, SNTAGT. With V trimmed by 4 bases and J by 1 base, 0 bases remained unmatched. CDR3 loop: CASSAGGNTEAFF. The CDR3, as DNA: TGTGCCAGCAGTGCAGGGGGGAACACTGAAGCTTTCTTT.

The chain joins TRBV13 to TRBJ2-5, with no clear D. CDR3 length: 14 residues. Per germline, CDR1 PRHDT and CDR2 FYEKMQ (reference sequence). V was pared by 6 bases and J by 2 bases, with 13 bases between. CDR3 sequence (DNA): TGTGCCAGCAGACTCCGAACAGCACAAGAGACCCAGTACTTC. This encodes CASRLRTAQETQYF.

This clone came up a few times. This rearrangement joins TRBV2 to TRBJ1-1, with D hard to call. Per germline, CDR1 SNHLY and CDR2 FYNNEI. The CDR3 runs 11 residues. The V end lost 6 bases, the J end lost 6 bases, and 8 bases lay between the germline ends. CDR3 DNA sequence: TGTGCCAGCAGCTCACTCTCTGAAGCTTTCTTT. It codes for CASSSLSEAFF.

The chain employs TRBV30 and TRBJ2-1; the D gene is possibly TRBD2 (5 bases). Per the germline V gene, CDR1 is GTSNPN and CDR2 is SVGIG (reference sequence). This CDR3 has 13 residues. Trimming took 3 bases from V and 6 from J, leaving 12 bases between them. The CDR3 sequence is CAWRIRGANEQFF. CDR3 bases: TGTGCCTGGAGGATACGGGGTGCCAATGAGCAGTTCTTC.

The chain recombines TRBV6-5 with TRBJ2-5; perhaps TRBD1 as D (6 bases). The assigned J gene may be wrong: the sequence end matches TRBJ2-7 better. The CDR3 runs 13 residues. CDR1 is MNHEY, CDR2 SVGAGI, per germline. The CDR3 bases are TGTGCCAGCAGTTATTCAGGGGCCTACGAGCAGTACTTC. Amino acid sequence: CASSYSGAYEQYF.

The J gene is TRBJ2-7, the V gene TRBV28, with TRBD1 identical over 7 bases. There are 12 residues in the CDR3. V was clipped by 6 bases and J by 3 bases; unmatched bases: 2. Germline V gene lookup returns CDR1 MDHEN and CDR2 SYDVKM. The CDR3 region has the DNA TGTGCCAGCAGCAGGGACAGCTACGAGCAGTACTTC. Encoded protein: CASSRDSYEQYF.

The chain employs TRBV6-1 and TRBJ1-4; 7 bases match TRBD1. Trimming cost V 3 bases and J 5 bases; bases outside gene matches: 9. CDR1 and CDR2 (germline): MNHNS, SASEGT. The CDR3 is made up of 16 amino acids. CDR3 loop: CASSDPTGRPNEKLFF. Written as DNA, the CDR3 is TGTGCCAGCAGTGACCCGACAGGGCGTCCGAATGAAAAACTGTTTTTT.

The J gene is TRBJ1-1, the V gene TRBV7-8; D is unclear. This CDR3 has 16 amino acids. CDR1 SGHVS and CDR2 FQNEAQ come from the germline V gene. V was clipped by 1 base and J by 4 bases, with 16 bases between them. CDR3 sequence (DNA): TGTGCCAGCAGCTTAGGGGCCCGGACCGGGGTCACTGAAGCTTTCTTT. Its translation: CASSLGARTGVTEAFF.

J is TRBJ1-2 and V is TRBV15; TRBD1 agrees at 10 bases. CDR3 size: 14 residues. Germline trimming cut 5 bases from V and 5 bases from J; bases unmatched to any gene: 5. The germline CDR1 and CDR2 sequences are LNHNV and YYDKDF (reference sequence). CDR3 in DNA: TGTGCCACCAGCGCTCGACAGGGGGCTTATGGCTACACCTTC. Translated, it gives CATSARQGAYGYTF.